This T cell receptor (beta chain) was found in a study of cytomegalovirus exposure and HLA in healthy donors. Notes on the study in general: Accurate predictions that matched the HLA-A and HLA-B alleles of most subjects were reportedly made from TCR beta sequences. The sole available immune exposure information was CMV serostatus.

CDR3 length: 15 residues. V dropped 3 bases and J dropped 7; count of bases not matched to a gene: 10. Germline lookup yields CDR1 SGHNT and CDR2 YYREEE (reference sequence). 13 Jbeta primers and 60 Vbeta primers were used for the PCR. Assay: immunoSEQ multiplex PCR; the TCRdb copy retains only in-frame clones and omits some. Of some 150,000 clones in the sample, roughly 80% were seen once. With regard to this clone: Antigen unknown.

Those who donated were healthy bone marrow donors. This chain uses TRBV5-4 with TRBJ1-2, with TRBD1 matching 9 bases. The sequence derives from a woman in her forties in good health and CMV-seronegative. Specimen: PBMCs. In DNA form, the CDR3 reads TGTGCCAGCAGCTGGGCTACAGGGGGCGCGGGTGGCTACACCTTC. Protein: CASSWATGGAGGYTF. Drawing the rest from reference TRBV5-4 and TRBJ1-2, the complete variable domain is ETGVTQSPTHLIKTRGQQVTLRCSSQSGHNTVSWYQQALGQGPQFIFQYYREEENGRGNFPPRFSGLQFPNYSSELNVNALELDDSALYLCASSWATGGAGGYTFGSGTRLTVV.